This T cell receptor beta chain was observed in a study of CD8 T cells in ankylosing spondylitis. General study points: There was reportedly significant enrichment of clones that were disease-linked in matched ankylosing spondylitis synovial fluid. Those disease-linked clones were CD8+; they were also relatively rare in peripheral blood. About eight highly homologous variants made up a TCR beta motif that seemed to typify ankylosing spondylitis blood.

The germline V gene has CDR1 LGHNA and CDR2 YNFKEQ. The J segment lost 9 bases and the V segment lost 2 bases, leaving 16 bases of the junction unmatched. The CDR3 is 19 amino acids. The table lists this clonotype with a few counts. The antigen is undetermined. TCR beta libraries were made by quantitative 5'-RACE with molecular barcodes. TCRdb ran MiXCR on the 5' RACE reads and lists one entry per CDR3 protein. The sample records around 390,000 distinct CDR3 sequences, about a fifth being singletons. The sequence derives from a male donor with ankylosing spondylitis. The source material was blood, either unsorted or a sorted T cell fraction (not recorded which). V and J are TRBV4-2 and TRBJ1-6; TRBD1 matches at 10 bases. The CDR3 nucleotides read TGTGCCAGCAGCCAACTTCCGGGACAGGGGCTACGGTGGAGTTCACCCCTCCACTTT. It yields the protein CASSQLPGQGLRWSSPLHF.